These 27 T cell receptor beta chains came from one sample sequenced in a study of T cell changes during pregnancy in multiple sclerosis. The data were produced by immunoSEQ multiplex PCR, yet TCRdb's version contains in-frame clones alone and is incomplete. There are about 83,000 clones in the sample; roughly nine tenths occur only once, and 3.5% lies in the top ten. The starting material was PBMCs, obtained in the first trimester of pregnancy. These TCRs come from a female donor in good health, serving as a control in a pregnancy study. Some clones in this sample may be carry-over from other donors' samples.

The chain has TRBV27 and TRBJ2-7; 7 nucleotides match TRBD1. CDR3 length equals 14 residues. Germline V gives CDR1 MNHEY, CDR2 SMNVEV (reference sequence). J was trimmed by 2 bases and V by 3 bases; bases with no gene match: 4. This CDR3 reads CASSLDRSAYEQYF. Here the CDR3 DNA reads TGTGCCAGCAGTTTGGACAGGTCCGCCTACGAGCAGTACTTC.

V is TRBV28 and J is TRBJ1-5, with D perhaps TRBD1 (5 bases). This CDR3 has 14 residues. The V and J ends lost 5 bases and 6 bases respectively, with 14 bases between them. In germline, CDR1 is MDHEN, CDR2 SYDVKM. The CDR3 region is CASSLSGVGQPQHF. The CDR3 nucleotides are TGTGCCAGCAGTCTTTCGGGGGTCGGTCAGCCCCAGCATTTT. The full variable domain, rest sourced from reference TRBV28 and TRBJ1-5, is DVKVTQSSRYLVKRTGEKVFLECVQDMDHENMFWYRQDPGLGLRLIYFSYDVKMKEKGDIPEGYSVSREKKERFSLILESASTNQTSMYLCASSLSGVGQPQHFGDGTRLSIL.

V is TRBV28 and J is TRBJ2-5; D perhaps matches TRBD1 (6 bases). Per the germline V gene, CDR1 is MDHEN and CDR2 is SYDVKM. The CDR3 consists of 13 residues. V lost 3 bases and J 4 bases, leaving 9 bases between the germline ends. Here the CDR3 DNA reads TGTGCCAGCAGTTTCCAGGGGTCAGAGACCCAGTACTTC. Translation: CASSFQGSETQYF.

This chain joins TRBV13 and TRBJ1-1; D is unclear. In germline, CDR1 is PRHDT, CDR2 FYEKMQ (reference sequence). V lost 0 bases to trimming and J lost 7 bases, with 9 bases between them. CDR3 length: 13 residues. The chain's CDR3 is CASSLGGSDEAFF. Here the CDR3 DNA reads TGTGCCAGCAGCTTAGGCGGGAGTGATGAAGCTTTCTTT. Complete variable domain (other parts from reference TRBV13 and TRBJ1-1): AAGVIQSPRHLIKEKRETATLKCYPIPRHDTVYWYQQGPGQDPQFLISFYEKMQSDKGSIPDRFSAQQFSDYHSELNMSSLELGDSALYFCASSLGGSDEAFFGQGTRLTVV.

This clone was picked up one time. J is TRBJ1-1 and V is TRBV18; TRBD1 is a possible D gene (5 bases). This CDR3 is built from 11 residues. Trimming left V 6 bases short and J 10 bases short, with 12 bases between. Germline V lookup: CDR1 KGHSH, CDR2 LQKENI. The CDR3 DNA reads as TGTGCCAGCTCGCGGCAGGGTCCAGCTTTCTTT. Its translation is CASSRQGPAFF. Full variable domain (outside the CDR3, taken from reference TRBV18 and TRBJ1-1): NAGVMQNPRHLVRRRGQEARLRCSPMKGHSHVYWYRQLPEEGLKFMVYLQKENIIDESGMPKERFSAEFPKEGPSILRIQQVVRGDSAAYFCASSRQGPAFFGQGTRLTVV.

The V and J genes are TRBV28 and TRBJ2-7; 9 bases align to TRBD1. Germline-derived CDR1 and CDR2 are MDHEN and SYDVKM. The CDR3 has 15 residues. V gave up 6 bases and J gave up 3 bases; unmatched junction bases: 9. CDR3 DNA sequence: TGTGCCAGCAGGATCTATGGGACAGGGAACTACGAGCAGTACTTC. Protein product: CASRIYGTGNYEQYF.

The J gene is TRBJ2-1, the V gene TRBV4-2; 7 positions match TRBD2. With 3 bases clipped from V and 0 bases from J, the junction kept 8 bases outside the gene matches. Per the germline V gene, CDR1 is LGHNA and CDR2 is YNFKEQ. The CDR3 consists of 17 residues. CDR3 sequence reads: CASSQPGLSSSYNEQFF. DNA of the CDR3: TGTGCCAGCAGCCAGCCGGGACTATCGAGCTCCTACAATGAGCAGTTCTTC.

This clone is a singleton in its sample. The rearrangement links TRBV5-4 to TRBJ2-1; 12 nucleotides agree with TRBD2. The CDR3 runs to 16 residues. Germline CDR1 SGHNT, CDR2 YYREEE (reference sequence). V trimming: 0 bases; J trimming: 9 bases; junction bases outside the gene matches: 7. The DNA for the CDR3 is TGTGCCAGCAGCTTGGTTCGACTAGCGGGGGAGGGTGAGCAGTTCTTC. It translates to CASSLVRLAGEGEQFF. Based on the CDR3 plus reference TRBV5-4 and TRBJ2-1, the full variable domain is ETGVTQSPTHLIKTRGQQVTLRCSSQSGHNTVSWYQQALGQGPQFIFQYYREEENGRGNFPPRFSGLQFPNYSSELNVNALELDDSALYLCASSLVRLAGEGEQFFGPGTRLTVL.

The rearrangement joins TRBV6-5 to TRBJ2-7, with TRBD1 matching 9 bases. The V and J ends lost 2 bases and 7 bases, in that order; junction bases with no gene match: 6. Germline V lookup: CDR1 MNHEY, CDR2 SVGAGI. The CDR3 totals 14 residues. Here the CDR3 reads CASSYGTGTGEQYF. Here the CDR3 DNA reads TGTGCCAGCAGTTACGGGACAGGGACGGGAGAGCAGTACTTC.

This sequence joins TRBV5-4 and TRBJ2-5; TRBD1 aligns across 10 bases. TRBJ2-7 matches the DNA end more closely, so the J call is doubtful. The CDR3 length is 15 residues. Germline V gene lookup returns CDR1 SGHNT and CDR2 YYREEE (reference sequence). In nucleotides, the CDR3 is TGTGCCAGCAGCTTGGGGGGACAGGGGTCCTACGAGCAGTACTTC. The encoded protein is CASSLGGQGSYEQYF.

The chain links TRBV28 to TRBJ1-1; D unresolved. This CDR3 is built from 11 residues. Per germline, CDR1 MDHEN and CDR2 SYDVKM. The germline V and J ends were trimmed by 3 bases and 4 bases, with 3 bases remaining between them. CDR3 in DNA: TGTGCCAGCAGTTTCGTCACTGAAGCTTTCTTT. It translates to CASSFVTEAFF.

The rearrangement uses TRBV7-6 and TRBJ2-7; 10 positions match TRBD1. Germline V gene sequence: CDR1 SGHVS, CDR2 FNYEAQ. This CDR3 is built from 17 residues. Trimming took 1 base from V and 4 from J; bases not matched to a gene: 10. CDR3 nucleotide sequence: TGTGCCAGCAGCTTAGGGGTTGGGAGGACAGGGGGTTACGAGCAGTACTTC. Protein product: CASSLGVGRTGGYEQYF.

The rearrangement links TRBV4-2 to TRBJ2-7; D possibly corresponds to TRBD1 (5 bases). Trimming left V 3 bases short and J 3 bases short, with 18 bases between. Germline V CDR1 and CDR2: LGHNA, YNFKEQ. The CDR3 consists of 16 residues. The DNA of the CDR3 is TGTGCCAGCAGCCATGAAAGAGAGACAGATAACTACGAGCAGTACTTC. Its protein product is CASSHERETDNYEQYF.

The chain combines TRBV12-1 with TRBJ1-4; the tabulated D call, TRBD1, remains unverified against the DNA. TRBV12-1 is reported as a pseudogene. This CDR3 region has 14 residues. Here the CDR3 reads CASRPGSTNEKLFF. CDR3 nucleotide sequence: TGTGCCAGCCGTCCAGGTTCGACTAATGAAAAACTGTTTTTT.

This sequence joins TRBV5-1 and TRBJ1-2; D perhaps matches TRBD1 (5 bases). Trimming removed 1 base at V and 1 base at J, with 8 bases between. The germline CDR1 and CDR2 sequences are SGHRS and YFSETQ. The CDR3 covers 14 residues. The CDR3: CASSLQGFNYGYTF. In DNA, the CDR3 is TGCGCCAGCAGCTTGCAGGGCTTTAACTATGGCTACACCTTC.

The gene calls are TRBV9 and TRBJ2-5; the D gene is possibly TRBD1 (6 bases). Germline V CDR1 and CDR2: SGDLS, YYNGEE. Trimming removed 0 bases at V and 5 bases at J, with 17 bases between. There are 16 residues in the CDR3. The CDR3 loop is CASSVAIAGASETQYF. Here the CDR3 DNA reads TGTGCCAGCAGCGTAGCTATAGCAGGGGCATCCGAGACCCAGTACTTC.

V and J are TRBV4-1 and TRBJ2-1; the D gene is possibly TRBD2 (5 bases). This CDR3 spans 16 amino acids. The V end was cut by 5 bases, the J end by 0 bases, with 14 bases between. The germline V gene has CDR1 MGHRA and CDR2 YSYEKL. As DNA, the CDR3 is TGCGCCAGCAGCACCGGTTTGGGGAGCTCCTACAATGAGCAGTTCTTC. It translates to CASSTGLGSSYNEQFF.

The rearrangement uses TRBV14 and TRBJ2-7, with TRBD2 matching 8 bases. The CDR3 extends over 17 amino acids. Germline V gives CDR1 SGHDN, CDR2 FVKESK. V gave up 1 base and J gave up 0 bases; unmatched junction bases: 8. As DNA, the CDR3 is TGTGCCAGCAGCCAAGCCGGACTAGCTCTGAGCTCCTACGAGCAGTACTTC. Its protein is CASSQAGLALSSYEQYF. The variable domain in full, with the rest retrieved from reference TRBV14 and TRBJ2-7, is EAGVTQFPSHSVIEKGQTVTLRCDPISGHDNLYWYRRVMGKEIKFLLHFVKESKQDESGMPNNRFLAERTGGTYSTLKVQPAELEDSGVYFCASSQAGLALSSYEQYFGPGTRLTVT.

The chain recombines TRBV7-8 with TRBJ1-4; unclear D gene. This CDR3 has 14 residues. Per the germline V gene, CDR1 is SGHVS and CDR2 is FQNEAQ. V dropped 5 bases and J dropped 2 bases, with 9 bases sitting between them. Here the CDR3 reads CASSVGMTNEKLFF. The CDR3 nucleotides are TGTGCCAGCAGCGTCGGGATGACTAATGAAAAACTGTTTTTT. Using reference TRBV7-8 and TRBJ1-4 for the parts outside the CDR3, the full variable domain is GAGVSQSPRYKVAKRGQDVALRCDPISGHVSLFWYQQALGQGPEFLTYFQNEAQLDKSGLPSDRFFAERPEGSVSTLKIQRTQQEDSAVYLCASSVGMTNEKLFFGSGTQLSVL.

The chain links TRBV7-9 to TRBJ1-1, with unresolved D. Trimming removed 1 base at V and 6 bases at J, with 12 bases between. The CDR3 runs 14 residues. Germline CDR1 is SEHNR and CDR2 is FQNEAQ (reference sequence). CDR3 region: CASSLEKGGPEAFF. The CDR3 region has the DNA TGTGCCAGCAGCTTAGAAAAGGGAGGGCCTGAAGCTTTCTTT.

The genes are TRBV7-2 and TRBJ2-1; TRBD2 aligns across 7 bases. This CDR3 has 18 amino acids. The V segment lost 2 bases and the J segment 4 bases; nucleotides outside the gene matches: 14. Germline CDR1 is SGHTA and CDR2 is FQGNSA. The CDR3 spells CASSLNQGGSLSYNEQFF. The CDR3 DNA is TGTGCCAGCAGCTTAAATCAAGGCGGGAGTCTAAGTTACAATGAGCAGTTCTTC.

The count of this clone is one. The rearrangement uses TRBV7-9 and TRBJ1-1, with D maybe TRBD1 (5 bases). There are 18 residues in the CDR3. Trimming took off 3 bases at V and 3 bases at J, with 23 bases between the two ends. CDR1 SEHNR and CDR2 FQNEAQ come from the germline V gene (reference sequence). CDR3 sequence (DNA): TGTGCCAGCAGCTTGGGATTGTGGGCAGGGCTACGGTACACTGAAGCTTTCTTT. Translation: CASSLGLWAGLRYTEAFF.

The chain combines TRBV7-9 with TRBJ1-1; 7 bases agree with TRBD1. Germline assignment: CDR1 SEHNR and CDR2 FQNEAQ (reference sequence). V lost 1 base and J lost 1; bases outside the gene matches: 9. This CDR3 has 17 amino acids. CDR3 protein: CASSLGGQAVENTEAFF. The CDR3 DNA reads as TGTGCCAGCAGCTTAGGTGGACAGGCCGTCGAGAACACTGAAGCTTTCTTT. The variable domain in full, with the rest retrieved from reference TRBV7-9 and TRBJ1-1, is DTGVSQNPRHKITKRGQNVTFRCDPISEHNRLYWYRQTLGQGPEFLTYFQNEAQLEKSRLLSDRFSAERPKGSFSTLEIQRTEQGDSAMYLCASSLGGQAVENTEAFFGQGTRLTVV.

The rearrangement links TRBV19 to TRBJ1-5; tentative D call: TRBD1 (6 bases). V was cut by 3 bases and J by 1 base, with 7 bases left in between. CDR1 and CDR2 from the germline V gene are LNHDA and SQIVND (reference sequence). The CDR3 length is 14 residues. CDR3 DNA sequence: TGTGCCAGTAGTATCCAGGGGAGCAATCAGCCCCAGCATTTT. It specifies CASSIQGSNQPQHF.

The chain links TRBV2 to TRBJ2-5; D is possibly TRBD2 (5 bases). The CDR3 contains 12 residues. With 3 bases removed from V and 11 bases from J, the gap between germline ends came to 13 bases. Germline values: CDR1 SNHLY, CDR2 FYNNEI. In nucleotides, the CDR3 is TGTGCCAGCAGTGAGGGTCTTTCGGGGCAGTACTTC. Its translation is CASSEGLSGQYF.

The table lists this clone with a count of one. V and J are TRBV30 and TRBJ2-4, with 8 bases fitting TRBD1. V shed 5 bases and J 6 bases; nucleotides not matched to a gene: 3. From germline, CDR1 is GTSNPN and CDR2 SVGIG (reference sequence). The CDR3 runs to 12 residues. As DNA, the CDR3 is TGTGCCTGGGCCGGGACAGGAAACATTCAGTACTTC. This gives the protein CAWAGTGNIQYF.

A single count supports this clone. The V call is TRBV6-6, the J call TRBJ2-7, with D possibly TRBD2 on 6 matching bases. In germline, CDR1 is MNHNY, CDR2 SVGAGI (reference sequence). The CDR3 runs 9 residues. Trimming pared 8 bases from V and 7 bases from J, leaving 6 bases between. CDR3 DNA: TGTGCCAGCGGGGGGGAGCAGTACTTC. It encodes CASGGEQYF.